This T cell receptor (beta chain) was captured by sequencing in a study of blood T cell repertoires in COVID-19. Study-level information: The cDNA or gDNA used as material had been derived from T cells, B-cell-depleted T cells, or PBMCs.

Authors' analysis steps: Amplification of reference gene primers provided the estimated nucleated cell counts. Only in-frame clones appear in the TCRdb table, and some are missing; sequencing was by immunoSEQ multiplex PCR. That table is the source of V, J and clone size, and D and trimming were worked out from the DNA. The sample includes hundreds of thousands of clones, about 89% seen only once; the top ten take 9.5%. V was pared by 6 bases and J by 2 bases, with 5 bases of the junction left unmatched. CDR1 is SEHNR and CDR2 is FQNEAQ in the germline V gene (reference sequence). This CDR3 spans 14 amino acids.

The sequence was collected from a woman aged 35 to 49 who had recovered from COVID-19. The chain couples TRBV7-9 to TRBJ2-7; TRBD2 matches 9 bases. The material sequenced was PBMCs or T cells enriched from blood (not recorded which). CDR3 sequence reads: CASRSGLAPYEQYF. The CDR3 DNA sequence: TGTGCCAGCAGATCGGGACTAGCTCCCTACGAGCAGTACTTC.